These 7 T cell receptor beta chains were sequenced from one sample in a study of T cell responses to AZD1222 COVID-19 vaccine. Repertoires were generated with immunoSEQ multiplex PCR, while TCRdb's copy carries only in-frame clones and drops some. The data contain about 110,000 clones, less than 90% of them singletons. The sequences come from peripheral blood, collected on day 0 of AZD1222 vaccination. The receptors originated from an adult in good health.

This chain joins TRBV12-3 or TRBV12-4 and TRBJ1-1; D ambiguous. Trimming stripped 4 bases from V and 1 base from J, with 7 bases between. The length of the CDR3 is 13 residues. CDR3 region: CASSWAANTEAFF. Written as DNA, the CDR3 is TGTGCCAGCAGTTGGGCGGCGAACACTGAAGCTTTCTTT.

V and J are TRBV7-9 and TRBJ1-5; TRBD1 aligns across 7 bases. The ends lost 2 bases at V and 5 bases at J; junction bases unmatched: 3. This CDR3 is built from 14 residues. Germline values: CDR1 SEHNR, CDR2 FQNEAQ (reference sequence). DNA of the CDR3: TGTGCCAGCAGCTTAAGGGGGCGGCATCAGCCCCAGCATTTT. It codes for CASSLRGRHQPQHF. The full variable domain, its missing parts supplied by reference TRBV7-9 and TRBJ1-5, is DTGVSQNPRHKITKRGQNVTFRCDPISEHNRLYWYRQTLGQGPEFLTYFQNEAQLEKSRLLSDRFSAERPKGSFSTLEIQRTEQGDSAMYLCASSLRGRHQPQHFGDGTRLSIL.

The rearrangement links TRBV19 to TRBJ2-3, with TRBD2 identical over 10 bases. V dropped 3 bases and J dropped 2; count of bases not matched to a gene: 5. The germline V gene has CDR1 LNHDA and CDR2 SQIVND (reference sequence). The CDR3 extends over 16 amino acids. The CDR3 protein is CASSMASGGPTDTQYF. The CDR3 DNA reads as TGTGCCAGTAGTATGGCTAGCGGGGGCCCCACAGATACGCAGTATTTT.

This clone appeared a single time. The rearrangement links TRBV25-1 to TRBJ1-6; 7 nucleotides line up with TRBD1. The CDR3 length is 15 residues. With 1 base clipped from V and 10 bases from J, the junction kept 7 bases outside the gene matches. Germline V gene lookup returns CDR1 MGHDK and CDR2 SYGVNS. CDR3 amino acids: CASSESHRGRSPLHF. The CDR3 region has the DNA TGTGCCAGCAGTGAATCACACAGGGGTCGATCACCCCTCCACTTT.

This sequence joins TRBV29-1 and TRBJ2-7; tentative D call: TRBD1 (5 bases). V was pared by 4 bases and J by 2 bases, with 15 bases between. CDR1 and CDR2 from the germline V gene are SQVTM and ANQGSEA. The CDR3 consists of 14 residues. For the CDR3, the DNA is TGCAGCGTTGCCCCAGGGCTGAGTACCTACGAGCAGTACTTC. The encoded protein is CSVAPGLSTYEQYF.

The chain recombines TRBV10-3 with TRBJ1-1, with TRBD1 matching over 7 bases. This CDR3 region has 14 residues. CDR1 and CDR2 from the germline V gene are ENHRY and SYGVKD. Trimming took 7 bases from V and 5 from J; bases not matched to a gene: 10. CDR3 bases: TGTGCCATCACTAGGGACAGTACGCGGACTGAAGCTTTCTTT. Its translation is CAITRDSTRTEAFF.

This clone appeared once. The chain combines TRBV27 with TRBJ1-2; tentatively, D is TRBD1 (5 bases). The CDR3 has 15 residues. The germline V and J ends were trimmed by 3 bases and 4 bases, with 15 bases remaining between them. CDR1 MNHEY and CDR2 SMNVEV come from the germline V gene (reference sequence). The CDR3 loop reads CASSFGVRDLYGYTF. The CDR3 DNA sequence: TGTGCCAGCAGTTTCGGGGTTAGGGACCTCTATGGCTACACCTTC.